The 22 T cell receptor beta chains in this list originate from one sample, sequenced in a study of cytomegalovirus exposure and HLA in healthy donors. Primers included in the PCR were 60 Vbeta and 13 Jbeta primers. TCRdb's copy holds only in-frame clones and misses some; the assay was immunoSEQ multiplex PCR. The sample carries about 140,000 clones, more than 55% recorded once. Input material: PBMCs. The receptors stem from a woman in her sixties or seventies in good health and CMV-seronegative.

The J gene is TRBJ1-5, the V gene TRBV21-1. TRBV21-1 is classified as a pseudogene. The length of the CDR3 is 22 residues. In DNA, the CDR3 is TGTGCCAGCAGCAAAGCGCTGGTTCTAGTAGAGACGGGTGGTTATAGCAATCAGCCCCAGCATTTT. Its protein product is CASSKALVLVETGGYSNQPQHF.

V usage is TRBV7-6 and J usage is TRBJ2-5; D ambiguous. This CDR3 region has 13 residues. The V end lost 2 bases, the J end lost 4 bases, and 8 bases lay between the germline ends. Germline values: CDR1 SGHVS, CDR2 FNYEAQ. Here the CDR3 DNA reads TGTGCCAGCAGCTTATTCGAGAGAGAGACCCAGTACTTC. It yields the protein CASSLFERETQYF.

V gene TRBV28 combines with J gene TRBJ1-6, with D possibly TRBD1 on 5 matching bases. V lost 5 bases and J 2 bases, leaving 13 bases between the germline ends. In germline, CDR1 is MDHEN, CDR2 SYDVKM. This CDR3 contains 16 residues. CDR3 sequence: CASSPVAGTYNSPLHF. CDR3 nucleotide sequence: TGTGCCAGCAGTCCAGTGGCAGGGACCTATAATTCACCCCTCCACTTT.

The genes are TRBV29-1 and TRBJ2-1; 8 bases are a match to TRBD2. Looked up from germline, CDR1 is SQVTM and CDR2 is ANQGSEA. Trimming at V came to 6 bases and at J to 15 bases, leaving 13 bases not matched to a gene. This CDR3 has 12 amino acids. This chain's CDR3 is CSVGRRGDPGFF. CDR3 nucleotide sequence: TGCAGCGTGGGGCGGCGGGGGGACCCGGGGTTCTTC.

The chain has TRBV28 and TRBJ1-4; unclear D gene. This CDR3 is built from 15 residues. The germline CDR1 and CDR2 sequences are MDHEN and SYDVKM. V was shortened by 5 bases and J by 5 bases, with 15 bases between the two germline ends. CDR3: CASSENSSRNEKLFF. The CDR3 DNA follows: TGTGCCAGCAGTGAGAACTCTAGCCGAAATGAAAAACTGTTTTTT.

The rearrangement uses TRBV13 and TRBJ2-1; the match to TRBD1 covers 7 bases. Unmatched junction bases numbered 3, after V lost 4 bases and J lost 0 bases. The CDR3 runs to 15 residues. In germline, CDR1 is PRHDT, CDR2 FYEKMQ (reference sequence). Here the CDR3 DNA reads TGTGCCAGCAGCTCCAGGGGGAGCTCCTACAATGAGCAGTTCTTC. Protein sequence: CASSSRGSSYNEQFF.

This sequence joins TRBV9 and TRBJ2-3; the D gene is possibly TRBD2 (6 bases). V was cut by 7 bases and J by 2 bases, with 14 bases left in between. CDR3 length: 14 residues. Per germline, CDR1 SGDLS and CDR2 YYNGEE. Here the CDR3 DNA reads TGTGCCAGCTCCCCGGACTACACCACAGATACGCAGTATTTT. This sequence encodes CASSPDYTTDTQYF.

The chain has TRBV7-3 and TRBJ2-6, with D possibly TRBD1 on 6 matching bases. The CDR3 length is 17 residues. Germline V gives CDR1 SGHTA, CDR2 FQGTGA. Trimming took off 2 bases at V and 3 bases at J, with 14 bases between the two ends. CDR3 coding DNA: TGTGCCAGCAGCTTATTGGGGGAGACAGGTGGGGCCAACGTCCTGACTTTC. Amino acids: CASSLLGETGGANVLTF.

The V call is TRBV5-1, the J call TRBJ2-2; 7 nucleotides agree with TRBD1. Germline CDR1 reads SGHRS; CDR2 reads YFSETQ. CDR3 length equals 15 residues. V trimming: 4 bases; J trimming: 5 bases; junction bases outside the gene matches: 8. In nucleotides, the CDR3 is TGCGCCAGCAGCCAGACACACAGGGGAACCGGGGAGCTGTTTTTT. Protein sequence: CASSQTHRGTGELFF.

This clone was seen more than once but under ten times. The rearrangement joins TRBV2 to TRBJ1-5, with TRBD1 as a possible D gene (5 bases). The germline V and J ends were trimmed by 6 bases and 7 bases, with 19 bases remaining between them. CDR3 size: 15 residues. CDR1 and CDR2 from the germline V gene are SNHLY and FYNNEI. The CDR3 here is CASRETTVPGQPQHF. CDR3 sequence (DNA): TGTGCCAGCAGGGAAACGACAGTTCCAGGCCAGCCCCAGCATTTT.

V and J are TRBV4-1 and TRBJ2-3; D is perhaps TRBD2 (5 bases). V was clipped by 0 bases and J by 0 bases, with 13 bases between them. Germline-derived CDR1 and CDR2 are MGHRA and YSYEKL. The CDR3 totals 17 residues. The CDR3 reads CASSQDLTGISTDTQYF. The CDR3 DNA reads as TGCGCCAGCAGCCAAGATTTAACGGGAATTAGCACAGATACGCAGTATTTT.

The V gene is TRBV11-2, the J gene TRBJ1-2; 8 nucleotides match TRBD1. This CDR3 is 15 amino acids long. Losses at the gene ends were 6 bases for V and 2 bases for J; bases not matched to a gene: 8. Germline V gene sequence: CDR1 SGHAT, CDR2 FQNNGV. The CDR3 coding sequence is TGTGCCAGCAGGAGGGCAGGGGGCGACAACTATGGCTACACCTTC. This encodes CASRRAGGDNYGYTF. The whole variable domain, filled in from reference TRBV11-2 and TRBJ1-2, reads EAGVAQSPRYKIIEKRQSVAFWCNPISGHATLYWYQQILGQGPKLLIQFQNNGVVDDSQLPKDRFSAERLKGVDSTLKIQPAKLEDSAVYLCASRRAGGDNYGYTFGSGTRLTVV.

This clone was detected only a few times. This chain joins TRBV6-6 and TRBJ2-7; weak D call: TRBD1 (6 bases). This CDR3 has 13 amino acids. Germline CDR1 and CDR2: MNHNY and SVGAGI (reference sequence). The V end was cut by 4 bases, the J end by 6 bases, with 13 bases between. The CDR3 loop is CASSSPTGTEQYF. In DNA, the CDR3 is TGTGCCAGCAGTTCTCCGACAGGAACCGAGCAGTACTTC.

This clone was observed a few times. The chain carries TRBV28 and TRBJ2-7, with a weak D call TRBD1 (6 bases). Germline loops: CDR1 MDHEN, CDR2 SYDVKM. The CDR3 loop spans 15 amino acids. V was shortened by 7 bases and J by 2 bases, with 18 bases between the two germline ends. The DNA of the CDR3 is TGTGCCAGCACCATACAGACAGGCGCTCCCTACGAGCAGTACTTC. Translated: CASTIQTGAPYEQYF.

The rearrangement links TRBV19 to TRBJ1-5; D remains ambiguous. This CDR3 is built from 13 residues. Germline values: CDR1 LNHDA, CDR2 SQIVND (reference sequence). The V and J ends lost 7 bases and 0 bases respectively, with 7 bases between them. CDR3 region: CASNQYSNQPQHF. As DNA, the CDR3 is TGTGCCAGTAACCAGTATAGCAATCAGCCCCAGCATTTT. Full variable domain (rest looked up from reference TRBV19 and TRBJ1-5): DGGITQSPKYLFRKEGQNVTLSCEQNLNHDAMYWYRQDPGQGLRLIYYSQIVNDFQKGDIAEGYSVSREKKESFPLTVTSAQKNPTAFYLCASNQYSNQPQHFGDGTRLSIL.

The chain has TRBV28 and TRBJ2-7; 8 bases align to TRBD1. Losses at the gene ends were 3 bases for V and 4 bases for J; bases not matched to a gene: 8. CDR1 MDHEN and CDR2 SYDVKM come from the germline V gene. This CDR3 has 15 amino acids. CDR3 nucleotide sequence: TGTGCCAGCAGTTTCCGGGGACAGGCGACATACGAGCAGTACTTC. It is translated as CASSFRGQATYEQYF.

This clone was seen only once. The V call is TRBV29-1, the J call TRBJ2-7, with 8 bases that match TRBD2. CDR3 length: 13 amino acids. The junction had 12 bases not matched to a gene; V was cut back by 7 bases and J by 7 bases. The germline gives CDR1 SQVTM, CDR2 ANQGSEA. CDR3 in DNA: TGCAGCGCCGCCGGGGGGGAGATCGGGGAGCAGTACTTC. Amino acid sequence: CSAAGGEIGEQYF.

This clone appeared a few times. The chain couples TRBV7-9 to TRBJ1-4; TRBD1 is a possible D gene (6 bases). V was trimmed by 11 bases and J by 3 bases, leaving 16 bases between them. CDR3 length: 14 residues. The V gene's germline CDR1 is SEHNR and CDR2 FQNEAQ (reference sequence). CDR3 protein: CAPASKGANEKLFF. The CDR3, as DNA: TGTGCCCCCGCTAGTAAGGGGGCTAATGAAAAACTGTTTTTT.

The chain combines TRBV5-1 with TRBJ2-7; maybe TRBD2 (5 bases). The germline CDR1 and CDR2 sequences are SGHRS and YFSETQ. V dropped 0 bases and J dropped 6 bases, with 13 bases sitting between them. This CDR3 region has 14 residues. CDR3 in amino acids: CASSLEPGMGEQYF. The CDR3 coding sequence is TGCGCCAGCAGCTTGGAACCGGGAATGGGCGAGCAGTACTTC.

This clone was picked up a small number of times. This chain uses TRBV5-4 with TRBJ1-3; TRBD1 matches at 8 bases. This CDR3 spans 15 amino acids. With 3 bases clipped from V and 2 bases from J, the junction kept 4 bases outside the gene matches. CDR1 and CDR2 (germline): SGHNT, YYREEE (reference sequence). The chain's CDR3 is CASSSMTGAGNTIYF. The CDR3 bases are TGTGCCAGCAGCTCCATGACAGGGGCTGGAAACACCATATATTTT.

This clone was picked up one time. The chain is built from TRBV5-1 and TRBJ2-5; the match to TRBD2 covers 9 bases. V lost 4 bases, J lost 2 bases, and 15 bases stayed unmatched. The CDR3 totals 18 residues. The germline V gene has CDR1 SGHRS and CDR2 YFSETQ. The CDR3 nucleotides read TGCGCCAGCAGCCCGGGACTAGCTTCTTTTGTGAAACAAGAGACCCAGTACTTC. This codes for CASSPGLASFVKQETQYF.

The rearrangement links TRBV5-8 to TRBJ1-5; D uncertain. V lost 3 bases and J 2 bases, leaving 12 bases between the germline ends. The CDR3 runs 15 residues. CDR1 and CDR2 (germline): SGHTS, YDEGEE. In DNA, the CDR3 is TGTGCCAGCAGCTCGGAGGGCATCGGCAATCAGCCCCAGCATTTT. The encoded protein is CASSSEGIGNQPQHF.